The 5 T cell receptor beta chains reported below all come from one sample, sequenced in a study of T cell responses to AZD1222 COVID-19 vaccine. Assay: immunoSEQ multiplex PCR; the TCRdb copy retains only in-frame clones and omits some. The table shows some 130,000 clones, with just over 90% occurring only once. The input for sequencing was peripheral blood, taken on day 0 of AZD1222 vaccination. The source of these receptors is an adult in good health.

The chain's CDR3 is CASSFETVVTEAFF. The CDR3 DNA follows: TGTGCCAGCAGCTTCGAGACAGTTGTGACTGAAGCTTTCTTT. The rearrangement links TRBV7-2 to TRBJ1-1, with D possibly TRBD1 on 5 matching bases. The CDR3 length is 14 residues. V lost 3 bases, J lost 5 bases, and 13 bases lay in between. Germline V gene data show CDR1 as SGHTA and CDR2 as FQGNSA.

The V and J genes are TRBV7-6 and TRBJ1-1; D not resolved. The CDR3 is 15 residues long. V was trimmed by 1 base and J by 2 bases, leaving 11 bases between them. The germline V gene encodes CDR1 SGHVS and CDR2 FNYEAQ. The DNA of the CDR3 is TGTGCCAGCAGCTTAGGTTGGCAGCCAAACACTGAAGCTTTCTTT. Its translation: CASSLGWQPNTEAFF.

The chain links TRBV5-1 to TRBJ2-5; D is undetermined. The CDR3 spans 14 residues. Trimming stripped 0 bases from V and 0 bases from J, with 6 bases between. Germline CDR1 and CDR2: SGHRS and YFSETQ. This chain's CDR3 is CASSLASYQETQYF. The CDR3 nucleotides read TGCGCCAGCAGCTTGGCGAGCTACCAAGAGACCCAGTACTTC.

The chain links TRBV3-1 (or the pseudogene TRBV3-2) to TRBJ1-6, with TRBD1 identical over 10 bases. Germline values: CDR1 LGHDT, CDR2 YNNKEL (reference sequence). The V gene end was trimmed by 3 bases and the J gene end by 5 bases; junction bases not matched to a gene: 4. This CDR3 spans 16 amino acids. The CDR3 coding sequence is TGTGCCAGCAGCCACACGGGACAGGGGCATAATTCACCCCTCCACTTT. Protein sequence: CASSHTGQGHNSPLHF.

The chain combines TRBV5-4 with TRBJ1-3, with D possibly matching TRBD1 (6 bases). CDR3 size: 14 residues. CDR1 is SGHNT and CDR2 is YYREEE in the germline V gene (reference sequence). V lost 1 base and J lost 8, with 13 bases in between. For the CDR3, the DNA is TGTGCCAGCAGCTTGAGCCAGGGGAGTGACACCATATATTTT. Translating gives CASSLSQGSDTIYF.